These 12 T cell receptor beta chains were sequenced from one sample in a study of blood T cell repertoires in COVID-19. The assay was immunoSEQ multiplex PCR, and TCRdb's table has in-frame clones only and misses some. The sample includes 150,000 to 200,000 clones, 86% of them seen just once. The source material was peripheral blood. These receptor sequences come from a man aged 50 to 59 with active or convalescent COVID-19.

V usage is TRBV7-3 and J usage is TRBJ2-1; TRBD2 is a possible D gene (6 bases). V was clipped by 2 bases and J by 8 bases, with 13 bases between them. Germline CDR1 is SGHTA and CDR2 is FQGTGA. CDR3 length: 14 residues. DNA for the CDR3: TGTGCCAGCAGCTTAGTCGGGAGCTTTGATGAGCAGTTCTTC. Encoded protein: CASSLVGSFDEQFF.

The chain couples TRBV28 to TRBJ2-1, with 9 bases identical to TRBD1. The CDR3 has 14 residues. With 9 bases clipped from V and 8 bases from J, the junction kept 11 bases outside the gene matches. Germline V gene data show CDR1 as MDHEN and CDR2 as SYDVKM. The CDR3 DNA sequence: TGTGCCAGTACTAGGACAGGGGTTGACGATGAGCAGTTCTTC. Amino acid sequence: CASTRTGVDDEQFF.

The gene calls are TRBV12-3 or TRBV12-4 and TRBJ1-5; D is ambiguous. The CDR3 runs to 13 residues. V shed 4 bases and J shed 4 bases, with 8 bases lying between them. CDR3 DNA sequence: TGTGCCAGCAGTTGGTTCAGAAATCAGCCCCAGCATTTT. It codes for CASSWFRNQPQHF.

The J gene is TRBJ1-5, the V gene TRBV7-2; TRBD1 might be the D (5 bases). Germline CDR1 SGHTA, CDR2 FQGNSA. The CDR3 contains 15 residues. The ends were cut back, 1 base at V and 2 bases at J, with 9 bases in the middle. The CDR3: CASSLEWTRNQPQHF. CDR3 DNA: TGTGCCAGCAGCTTAGAATGGACACGCAATCAGCCCCAGCATTTT.

The rearrangement uses TRBV6-5 and TRBJ1-2; TRBD1 is a possible D gene (6 bases). CDR3 length: 12 residues. V was shortened by 8 bases and J by 4 bases, with 11 bases between the two germline ends. Germline CDR1 is MNHEY and CDR2 is SVGAGI. CDR3 sequence (DNA): TGTGCCAGCCACGGGGGGGCCTATGGCTACACCTTC. Translated, it gives CASHGGAYGYTF.

The V and J genes are TRBV7-2 and TRBJ2-5; weak D call: TRBD2 (6 bases). The CDR3 covers 17 residues. Trimming took off 0 bases at V and 5 bases at J, with 19 bases between the two ends. Germline V gene lookup returns CDR1 SGHTA and CDR2 FQGNSA. The CDR3 sequence: CASSLATGGTVSETQYF. The CDR3 bases are TGTGCCAGCAGCTTAGCGACCGGGGGAACGGTATCTGAGACCCAGTACTTC.

The chain links TRBV27 to TRBJ2-5, with TRBD1 matching 8 bases. Germline trimming cut 5 bases from V and 4 bases from J; bases unmatched to any gene: 15. The CDR3 loop spans 17 amino acids. Germline V gene lookup returns CDR1 MNHEY and CDR2 SMNVEV (reference sequence). CDR3 sequence reads: CASSPETGAGLGETQYF. As DNA, the CDR3 is TGTGCCAGCAGTCCTGAGACAGGGGCGGGACTCGGAGAGACCCAGTACTTC.

V usage is TRBV15 and J usage is TRBJ1-2; 8 nucleotides match TRBD1. CDR3 size: 15 residues. After removal of 1 base from V and 3 bases from J, the junction contained 4 bases not matched to a gene. Germline V CDR1 and CDR2: LNHNV, YYDKDF (reference sequence). CDR3: CATSRGAGQDYGYTF. The CDR3 DNA follows: TGTGCCACCAGCAGAGGCGCGGGACAGGACTATGGCTACACCTTC. Drawing the rest from reference TRBV15 and TRBJ1-2, the complete variable domain is DAMVIQNPRYQVTQFGKPVTLSCSQTLNHNVMYWYQQKSSQAPKLLFHYYDKDFNNEADTPDNFQSRRPNTSFCFLDIRSPGLGDTAMYLCATSRGAGQDYGYTFGSGTRLTVV.

This clone was seen only a few times. The V gene is TRBV18, the J gene TRBJ2-1; D not resolved. V was shortened by 0 bases and J by 8 bases, with 8 bases between the two germline ends. Germline V gives CDR1 KGHSH, CDR2 LQKENI. The CDR3 runs 13 residues. In nucleotides, the CDR3 is TGTGCCAGCTCACCACCTAGTATCGATGAGCAGTTCTTC. This gives the protein CASSPPSIDEQFF.

V gene TRBV19 combines with J gene TRBJ1-5; D not resolved. V gave up 7 bases and J gave up 0 bases, with 13 bases separating them. CDR1 is LNHDA and CDR2 is SQIVND in the germline V gene (reference sequence). CDR3 length: 15 residues. CDR3 protein: CASTTDKYSNQPQHF. CDR3 DNA sequence: TGTGCCAGTACTACAGATAAATATAGCAATCAGCCCCAGCATTTT.

CDR3 protein: CASSLGANTEAFF. The CDR3, as DNA: TGTGCCAGCAGCTTAGGAGCTAACACTGAAGCTTTCTTT. The chain joins TRBV11-1 to TRBJ1-1; D remains ambiguous. Germline CDR1 SGHAT, CDR2 FQDESV (reference sequence). Trimming left V 1 base short and J 2 bases short, with 5 bases between. CDR3 size: 13 residues.

The rearrangement links TRBV5-1 to TRBJ2-3; D ambiguous. This CDR3 region has 15 residues. The germline gives CDR1 SGHRS, CDR2 YFSETQ. V dropped 3 bases and J dropped 4 bases, with 15 bases sitting between them. The CDR3 DNA reads TGCGCCAGCAGCTCGAGCGACTCCGTCGCAGATACGCAGTATTTT. Amino acid sequence: CASSSSDSVADTQYF.